The text below deals with one T cell receptor beta chain. Its target is unknown. Second-dose timings of about 4 or about 12 weeks were pooled. CDR1 and CDR2 (germline): MDHEN, SYDVKM. The CDR3 runs 17 residues. Trimming shortened V by 1 base and J by 3 bases, and 16 bases separated the two germline ends. The data belong to a study of T cell responses to AZD1222 COVID-19 vaccine. Overall study findings and caveats: Seropositive status at baseline applied to only a handful of AZD1222 recipients. Nearly half of unique spike-specific TCRs reportedly avoided B.1.351 and B.1.1.7 mutated regions. Spike-wide vaccine-associated CD4 TCRs dominated at 160-218 and 743-854.

Assay: immunoSEQ multiplex PCR; the TCRdb copy retains only in-frame clones and omits some. Here the sample spans over 85,000 clones, almost 90% being singletons. This clonotype originated in an adult who received the AZD1222 COVID-19 vaccine. The chain couples TRBV28 to TRBJ2-1; D not resolved. The specimen comprised peripheral blood, sampled 28 days after the second AZD1222 dose. Here the CDR3 DNA reads TGTGCCAGCAGTTTATTTCCTGCGGCCCCCTTCTACAATGAGCAGTTCTTC. Translation: CASSLFPAAPFYNEQFF.